The 26 T cell receptor beta chains reported below all come from one sample, sequenced in a study of control samples from healthy donors and cancer patients. The assay was immunoSEQ multiplex PCR, and TCRdb's table has in-frame clones only and misses some. The sample includes some 94,000 clones, around 90% of them seen just once. The sample taken for sequencing was PBMCs. The origin of the receptors is a woman between 50 and 59 years old with colorectal cancer.

V usage is TRBV20-1 and J usage is TRBJ1-4; D is unclear. The CDR3 is 11 residues long. The germline V and J ends were trimmed by 6 bases and 7 bases, with 9 bases remaining between them. Germline CDR1 DFQATT, CDR2 SNEGSKA (reference sequence). The CDR3 loop reads CSAWFSEKLFF. CDR3 bases: TGCAGTGCCTGGTTCTCTGAAAAACTGTTTTTT.

The chain has TRBV18 and TRBJ2-3; D is perhaps TRBD2 (6 bases). Trimming took 1 base from V and 1 from J, leaving 12 bases between them. Germline V lookup: CDR1 KGHSH, CDR2 LQKENI. The CDR3 contains 16 residues. This CDR3 is CASSPRGTQGTDTQYF. CDR3 nucleotides: TGTGCCAGCTCACCACGGGGGACTCAGGGCACAGATACGCAGTATTTT.

J is TRBJ1-3 and V is TRBV2, with D possibly matching TRBD1 (5 bases). Germline CDR1 and CDR2: SNHLY and FYNNEI. With 7 bases removed from V and 4 bases from J, the gap between germline ends came to 11 bases. The CDR3 runs 13 residues. The CDR3 loop is CASTAGEGNTIYF. The DNA of the CDR3 is TGTGCCAGCACTGCGGGGGAGGGAAACACCATATATTTT.

The J gene is TRBJ2-5, the V gene TRBV3-1 (or the pseudogene TRBV3-2); D might be TRBD2 (5 bases). Germline values: CDR1 LGHDT, CDR2 YNNKEL (reference sequence). The ends were cut back, 0 bases at V and 5 bases at J, with 16 bases in the middle. The CDR3 has 16 amino acids. DNA of the CDR3: TGTGCCAGCAGCCAAGAGGGTAGGGAGTTGAGGGAGACCCAGTACTTC. Translating gives CASSQEGRELRETQYF.

The V call is TRBV30, the J call TRBJ1-6; 8 positions agree with TRBD1. Trimming cost V 4 bases and J 5 bases; bases outside gene matches: 1. Germline values: CDR1 GTSNPN, CDR2 SVGIG (reference sequence). The CDR3 length is 13 residues. The CDR3, as DNA: TGTGCCTGGACAGGGGGCAATAATTCACCCCTCCACTTT. Its translation is CAWTGGNNSPLHF.

The chain uses TRBV7-6 and TRBJ1-6; D is undetermined. V was trimmed by 5 bases and J by 5 bases, leaving 16 bases between them. The CDR3 spans 16 residues. CDR1 is SGHVS, CDR2 FNYEAQ, per germline. CDR3 coding DNA: TGTGCCAGCAGCCCTAGAACGACGGCCAATAATTCACCCCTCCACTTT. It translates to CASSPRTTANNSPLHF.

This chain joins TRBV5-4 and TRBJ1-2, with 9 nucleotides matching TRBD1. CDR3 size: 14 residues. J was trimmed by 7 bases and V by 4 bases; bases with no gene match: 8. CDR1 and CDR2 (germline): SGHNT, YYREEE (reference sequence). CDR3 bases: TGTGCCAGCAGCAACCCCGGGACAGGGTTTGGCTACACCTTC. As protein: CASSNPGTGFGYTF.

V gene TRBV27 combines with J gene TRBJ1-1, with TRBD1 matching over 7 bases. CDR1 is MNHEY and CDR2 is SMNVEV in the germline V gene (reference sequence). With V trimmed by 0 bases and J by 0 bases, 1 base remained unmatched. The CDR3 totals 15 residues. CDR3: CASSLSGGLNTEAFF. DNA of the CDR3: TGTGCCAGCAGTTTATCAGGGGGCCTGAACACTGAAGCTTTCTTT.

This clone was detected only once. V gene TRBV7-2 combines with J gene TRBJ1-3; D not certain. The V and J ends lost 5 bases and 4 bases respectively, with 15 bases between them. The CDR3 is 15 residues long. Germline-derived CDR1 and CDR2 are SGHTA and FQGNSA. The CDR3, as DNA: TGTGCCAGCAGCGAGAGGAGGGCGTCGGGAAACACCATATATTTT. It specifies CASSERRASGNTIYF.

This chain joins TRBV9 and TRBJ1-6, with D perhaps matching TRBD1 (6 bases). V was cut by 3 bases and J by 11 bases, with 12 bases left in between. The CDR3 covers 13 residues. The germline gives CDR1 SGDLS, CDR2 YYNGEE. Here the CDR3 DNA reads TGTGCCAGCAGCGAGAGGGGGGAGCCACCCCTCCACTTT. Protein sequence: CASSERGEPPLHF.

This clone was detected a few times. J is TRBJ1-4 and V is TRBV5-5, with 9 bases matching TRBD1. The CDR3 extends over 16 amino acids. Losses at the gene ends were 4 bases for V and 7 bases for J; bases not matched to a gene: 11. The germline V gene has CDR1 SGHKS and CDR2 YYEKEE (reference sequence). CDR3 nucleotide sequence: TGTGCCAGCAGCCCCCTCGGGGGACAGGGTGGTGAAAAACTGTTTTTT. Protein product: CASSPLGGQGGEKLFF.

A few counts support this clone. The chain joins TRBV7-2 to TRBJ1-4, with no clear D. The V and J ends lost 2 bases and 3 bases respectively, with 7 bases between them. CDR3 length equals 14 residues. From germline, CDR1 is SGHTA and CDR2 FQGNSA. The CDR3 bases are TGTGCCAGCAGCTTACGGCCAGCTAATGAAAAACTGTTTTTT. This gives the protein CASSLRPANEKLFF.

The V call is TRBV24-1, the J call TRBJ2-3; TRBD2 aligns across 15 bases. This CDR3 is built from 20 residues. V shed 3 bases and J 6 bases; nucleotides not matched to a gene: 15. Looked up from germline, CDR1 is KGHDR and CDR2 is SFDVKD. The CDR3 region is CATSDTLGSGLAGGPDTQYF. As DNA, the CDR3 is TGTGCCACCAGTGATACCCTTGGGAGCGGACTAGCGGGGGGGCCGGATACGCAGTATTTT.

There are a few counts of this clone. The chain combines TRBV12-2 with TRBJ1-5; the listed D gene, TRBD1, was not tested against the DNA. TRBV12-2 is a documented pseudogene. The CDR3 is made up of 16 amino acids. The CDR3 protein is CASRVSGTGDVPPQHF. CDR3 coding DNA: TGTGCAAGTCGCGTCTCCGGGACAGGGGATGTTCCGCCCCAGCATTTT.

A note on this clone: At one of its ends the junction is not consistent with the germline gene, which may arise from a read error. CDR3 sequence reads: CASGLALYNQPQHF. CDR3 nucleotides: TGTGCTAGTGGCTTGGCCCTTTATAATCAGCCCCAGCATTTT. The genes are TRBV12-5 and TRBJ1-5; D gene uncertain. CDR1 and CDR2 from the germline V gene are LGHNT and FRNRAP. The CDR3 contains 14 residues.

The chain carries TRBV7-3 and TRBJ2-3; TRBD1 agrees at 7 bases. Per germline, CDR1 SGHTA and CDR2 FQGTGA. The CDR3 has 16 amino acids. Trimming removed 5 bases from V and 0 bases from J; junction bases left unmatched: 8. The DNA for the CDR3 is TGTGCCAGCAGCCTAGTAGGGGGCTCTAGCACAGATACGCAGTATTTT. It yields the protein CASSLVGGSSTDTQYF.

The rearrangement links TRBV27 to TRBJ1-3, with D possibly TRBD1 on 6 matching bases. This CDR3 has 15 amino acids. Trimming took off 8 bases at V and 3 bases at J, with 17 bases between the two ends. Germline V CDR1 and CDR2: MNHEY, SMNVEV (reference sequence). CDR3 sequence: CASGSRGAVGNTIYF. In DNA form, the CDR3 reads TGTGCCAGCGGATCAAGGGGGGCCGTTGGAAACACCATATATTTT.

V usage is TRBV3-1 (or the pseudogene TRBV3-2) and J usage is TRBJ2-2, with a tentative D call TRBD2 (5 bases). V was shortened by 5 bases and J by 5 bases, with 12 bases between the two germline ends. This CDR3 is 14 amino acids long. Germline V gene sequence: CDR1 LGHDT, CDR2 YNNKEL (reference sequence). The DNA of the CDR3 is TGTGCCAGCAGCGATCGGCAGCGGACCGGGGAGCTGTTTTTT. The encoded protein is CASSDRQRTGELFF.

The chain uses TRBV7-6 and TRBJ2-5; TRBD1 is a possible D gene (6 bases). V lost 5 bases to trimming and J lost 5 bases, with 15 bases between them. The CDR3 contains 14 residues. Germline V lookup: CDR1 SGHVS, CDR2 FNYEAQ. DNA for the CDR3: TGTGCCAGCAGCATAATGTGGGGGCTTGAGACCCAGTACTTC. This gives the protein CASSIMWGLETQYF.

This clone was counted once. V usage is TRBV28 and J usage is TRBJ1-1, with a tentative D call TRBD1 (6 bases). Germline CDR1 reads MDHEN; CDR2 reads SYDVKM. The V gene lost 3 bases and the J gene lost 5 bases, with 10 bases spanning the gap. The CDR3 has 13 amino acids. CDR3 DNA: TGTGCCAGCAGTTTGGACAGTGGGACTGAAGCTTTCTTT. This encodes CASSLDSGTEAFF.

DNA for the CDR3: TGTGCCAGCCCGAGGTCCAGGGACCATAGCAATCAGCCCCAGCATTTT. Its translation is CASPRSRDHSNQPQHF. The chain couples TRBV25-1 to TRBJ1-5; a possible D gene is TRBD1 (5 bases). The length of the CDR3 is 16 residues. V lost 8 bases, J lost 0 bases, and 17 bases lay in between. Germline CDR1 reads MGHDK; CDR2 reads SYGVNS.

The CDR3 DNA follows: TGTGCCATCAGTGAAGGCGATCAGCCCCAGCATTTT. The encoded protein is CAISEGDQPQHF. The chain employs TRBV10-3 and TRBJ1-5; D unresolved. V lost 3 bases and J 5 bases, leaving 5 bases between the germline ends. The CDR3 consists of 12 residues. The germline CDR1 and CDR2 sequences are ENHRY and SYGVKD.

The V and J genes are TRBV5-6 and TRBJ1-2, with TRBD1 matching over 10 bases. CDR3 length equals 17 residues. Germline V gives CDR1 SGHDT, CDR2 YYEEEE. V was clipped by 4 bases and J by 7 bases; unmatched bases: 16. Written as DNA, the CDR3 is TGTGCCAGCAGCACCGGGACAGGGGAGTGGTGGAGTCTTGGCTACACCTTC. It specifies CASSTGTGEWWSLGYTF.

The gene calls are TRBV29-1 and TRBJ1-2; the match to TRBD1 covers 8 bases. In germline, CDR1 is SQVTM, CDR2 ANQGSEA. This CDR3 spans 12 amino acids. The V segment lost 7 bases and the J segment 4 bases; nucleotides outside the gene matches: 5. In nucleotides, the CDR3 is TGCAGCGCTGGGACAGGCACCTATGGCTACACCTTC. This codes for CSAGTGTYGYTF.

The chain has TRBV6-5 and TRBJ1-2; 10 nucleotides align to TRBD1. Per the germline V gene, CDR1 is MNHEY and CDR2 is SVGAGI. This CDR3 has 14 residues. V lost 2 bases and J lost 8; bases outside the gene matches: 5. CDR3 sequence (DNA): TGTGCCAGCAGTTACCAAGGACAGGGGGACGGCTACACCTTC. This codes for CASSYQGQGDGYTF.

V gene TRBV20-1 combines with J gene TRBJ2-5; D gene unclear. Germline V gene lookup returns CDR1 DFQATT and CDR2 SNEGSKA (reference sequence). CDR3 length equals 14 residues. Trimming pared 3 bases from V and 0 bases from J, leaving 11 bases between. CDR3 residues: CSASQALNQETQYF. In DNA form, the CDR3 reads TGCAGTGCTAGTCAAGCTCTAAACCAAGAGACCCAGTACTTC.